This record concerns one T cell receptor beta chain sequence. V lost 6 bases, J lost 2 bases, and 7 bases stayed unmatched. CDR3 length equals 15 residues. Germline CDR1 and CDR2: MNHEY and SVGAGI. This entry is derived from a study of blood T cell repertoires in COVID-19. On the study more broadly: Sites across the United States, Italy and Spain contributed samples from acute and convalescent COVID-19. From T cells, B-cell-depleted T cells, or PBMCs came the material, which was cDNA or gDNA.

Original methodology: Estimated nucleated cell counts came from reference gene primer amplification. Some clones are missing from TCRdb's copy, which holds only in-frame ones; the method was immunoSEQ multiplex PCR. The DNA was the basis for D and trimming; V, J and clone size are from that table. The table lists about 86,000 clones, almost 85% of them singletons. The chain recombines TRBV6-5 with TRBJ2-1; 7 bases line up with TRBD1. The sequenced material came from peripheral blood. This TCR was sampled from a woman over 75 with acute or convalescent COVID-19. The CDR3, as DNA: TGTGCCAGCAGCGAGGACAGGCGGGCCTACAATGAGCAGTTCTTC. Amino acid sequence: CASSEDRRAYNEQFF.